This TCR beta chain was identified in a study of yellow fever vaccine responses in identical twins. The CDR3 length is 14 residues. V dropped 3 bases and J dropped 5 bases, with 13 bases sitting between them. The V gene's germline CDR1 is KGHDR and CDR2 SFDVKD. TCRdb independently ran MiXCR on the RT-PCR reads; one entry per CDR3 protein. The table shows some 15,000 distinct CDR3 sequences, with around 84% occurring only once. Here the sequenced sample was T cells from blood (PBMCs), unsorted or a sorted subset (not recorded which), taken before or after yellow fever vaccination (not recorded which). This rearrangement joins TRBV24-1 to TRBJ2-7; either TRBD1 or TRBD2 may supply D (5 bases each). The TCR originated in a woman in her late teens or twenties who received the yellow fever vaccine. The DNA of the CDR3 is TGTGCCACCAGTGATGCCGGGACGCCGAACGAGCAGTACTTC. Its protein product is CATSDAGTPNEQYF.